This passage covers 32 T cell receptor beta chains from one sample sequenced in a study of shared clonotypes between healthy human individuals. Sequenced by immunoSEQ multiplex PCR; TCRdb stores in-frame clones only, minus some. Among around 2.5 million clones listed, 93% were seen once. The specimen was naive CD4+ T cells from PBMCs. Indicated subset: CD45RA+ positively selected. The receptors come from a man aged 18 to 35 in good health. Some clones in this sample may be carry-over from other donors' samples.

The V and J genes are TRBV29-1 and TRBJ1-2; TRBD1 is a possible D gene (5 bases). V was clipped by 2 bases and J by 4 bases, with 14 bases between them. The CDR3 length is 14 residues. Germline CDR1 is SQVTM and CDR2 is ANQGSEA. The CDR3 is CSVESQGLGYGYTF. In nucleotides, the CDR3 is TGCAGCGTTGAATCTCAGGGCTTAGGCTATGGCTACACCTTC.

About this clone: The same CDR3 can be traced to other DNA sequences in this sample. The rearrangement joins TRBV5-1 to TRBJ1-1, with 8 bases aligning to TRBD1. Unmatched junction bases numbered 3, after V lost 1 base and J lost 1 base. Germline V gene lookup returns CDR1 SGHRS and CDR2 YFSETQ. The CDR3 spans 15 residues. CDR3: CASSLLGTGNTEAFF. CDR3 bases: TGCGCCAGCAGCTTGCTCGGGACAGGGAACACTGAAGCTTTCTTT.

The rearrangement joins TRBV11-3 to TRBJ2-3; 11 positions agree with TRBD1. V was clipped by 4 bases and J by 2 bases; unmatched bases: 2. The CDR3 length is 15 residues. CDR1 is SGHNT and CDR2 is YENEEA in the germline V gene. The CDR3 DNA is TGTGCCAGCAGCTCTGGACAGGGGGCCACAGATACGCAGTATTTT. Its translation: CASSSGQGATDTQYF.

Details on this clone: The same CDR3 can be traced to other DNA sequences in this sample. The rearrangement uses TRBV7-3 and TRBJ1-1, with D possibly matching TRBD1 (5 bases). Trimming took 6 bases from V and 1 from J, leaving 9 bases between them. The CDR3 is 13 amino acids. Per the germline V gene, CDR1 is SGHTA and CDR2 is FQGTGA. CDR3 nucleotide sequence: TGTGCCAGCAGTTTAGACAGGAACACTGAAGCTTTCTTT. Its protein is CASSLDRNTEAFF.

This chain links TRBV15 with TRBJ2-3; D not certain. Germline V CDR1 and CDR2: LNHNV, YYDKDF (reference sequence). The V end lost 3 bases, the J end lost 6 bases, and 4 bases lay between the germline ends. The CDR3 is 11 amino acids. Here the CDR3 reads CATSSRDTQYF. The DNA of the CDR3 is TGTGCCACCAGCAGTCGGGATACGCAGTATTTT.

This clone was observed a handful of times. The chain employs TRBV6-1 and TRBJ1-5; possible D gene TRBD1, 5 bases. CDR3 length: 14 amino acids. V shed 1 base and J shed 4 bases, with 8 bases lying between them. Germline V gene data show CDR1 as MNHNS and CDR2 as SASEGT. The CDR3 region is CASSEDGGNQPQHF. The CDR3 nucleotides are TGTGCCAGCAGTGAAGATGGGGGGAATCAGCCCCAGCATTTT.

This sequence joins TRBV5-6 and TRBJ2-1; D gene uncertain. V was pared by 1 base and J by 5 bases, with 13 bases between. The CDR3 is 15 residues long. In germline, CDR1 is SGHDT, CDR2 YYEEEE. CDR3 bases: TGTGCCAGCAGCTTGAGAGGTGGCCGCCACAATGAGCAGTTCTTC. Translation gives CASSLRGGRHNEQFF.

The chain uses TRBV28 and TRBJ2-5; D remains unclear. The V gene's germline CDR1 is MDHEN and CDR2 SYDVKM. Trimming left V 2 bases short and J 5 bases short, with 12 bases between. The CDR3 is 14 amino acids. CDR3 coding DNA: TGTGCCAGCAGTTTAGACTCCCTTGGGGAGACCCAGTACTTC. It yields the protein CASSLDSLGETQYF.

V usage is TRBV28 and J usage is TRBJ1-4, with TRBD1 as a possible D gene (5 bases). Trimming stripped 3 bases from V and 0 bases from J, with 17 bases between. This CDR3 is built from 18 residues. Per germline, CDR1 MDHEN and CDR2 SYDVKM. The CDR3 spells CASSLGPFQGPTNEKLFF. DNA of the CDR3: TGTGCCAGCAGTTTGGGCCCGTTTCAGGGACCAACTAATGAAAAACTGTTTTTT.

The chain combines TRBV11-1 with TRBJ2-7; D may match TRBD1 or TRBD2 (5 bases each). V was clipped by 1 base and J by 3 bases, with 22 bases between them. The CDR3 consists of 18 residues. Germline CDR1 and CDR2: SGHAT and FQDESV (reference sequence). CDR3 amino acids: CASSLVSGTIDTSYEQYF. The CDR3 DNA follows: TGTGCCAGCAGCTTAGTCTCAGGGACGATCGATACCAGCTACGAGCAGTACTTC.

This chain links TRBV27 with TRBJ2-1, with TRBD2 identical over 7 bases. This CDR3 spans 15 amino acids. Germline V gene lookup returns CDR1 MNHEY and CDR2 SMNVEV (reference sequence). Trimming took 5 bases from V and 7 from J; bases not matched to a gene: 11. CDR3 protein: CASSQVAGPWNEQFF. DNA for the CDR3: TGTGCCAGCAGTCAGGTAGCGGGCCCTTGGAATGAGCAGTTCTTC.

This chain connects TRBV11-2 to TRBJ1-2; D remains unclear. The CDR3 extends over 13 amino acids. With 5 bases removed from V and 7 bases from J, the gap between germline ends came to 14 bases. Germline V gives CDR1 SGHAT, CDR2 FQNNGV. The CDR3 region is CASSPIRESGYTF. For the CDR3, the DNA is TGTGCCAGCAGCCCGATACGGGAGAGTGGCTACACCTTC.

This chain links TRBV14 with TRBJ2-7, with no clear D. CDR1 and CDR2 from the germline V gene are SGHDN and FVKESK. V lost 0 bases, J lost 7 bases, and 10 bases lay in between. The CDR3 contains 13 residues. The CDR3 sequence: CASSQDLRREQYF. The DNA of the CDR3 is TGTGCCAGCAGCCAAGATCTAAGAAGGGAGCAGTACTTC.

This rearrangement joins TRBV6-4 to TRBJ1-4, with no clear D. V was trimmed by 4 bases and J by 0 bases, leaving 15 bases between them. CDR1 and CDR2 (germline): MRHNA, SNTAGT. CDR3 size: 17 residues. DNA of the CDR3: TGTGCCAGCAGTGTGGTTCCCAGATTTTCAACTAATGAAAAACTGTTTTTT. It translates to CASSVVPRFSTNEKLFF.

The chain has TRBV7-8 and TRBJ1-5; no definite D call. This CDR3 is 12 amino acids long. The V end lost 1 base, the J end lost 5 bases, and 3 bases lay between the germline ends. The germline CDR1 and CDR2 sequences are SGHVS and FQNEAQ. CDR3 amino acids: CASSLDYQPQHF. CDR3 nucleotides: TGTGCCAGCAGCTTAGACTATCAGCCCCAGCATTTT.

V and J are TRBV5-1 and TRBJ2-5, with a possible D match to TRBD1 (5 bases). Germline-derived CDR1 and CDR2 are SGHRS and YFSETQ. Between the trimmed V and J ends, which lost 3 bases and 3 bases, there was a span of 12 bases. This CDR3 has 14 amino acids. CDR3 in DNA: TGCGCCAGCAGCTGGGGATCCAGGGAAGAGACCCAGTACTTC. Translated: CASSWGSREETQYF.

A word on this clone: Within the sample, other DNA sequences also encode this same CDR3. V is TRBV6-1 and J is TRBJ2-7; D remains unclear. The CDR3 runs to 15 residues. Germline V gives CDR1 MNHNS, CDR2 SASEGT. The V and J ends lost 1 base and 0 bases respectively, with 10 bases between them. CDR3 sequence (DNA): TGTGCCAGCAGTGAAGTATCGGAGAACTCCTACGAGCAGTACTTC. This gives the protein CASSEVSENSYEQYF.

The J gene is TRBJ2-2, the V gene TRBV11-2, with D uncertain. V lost 6 bases to trimming and J lost 4 bases, with 6 bases between them. Germline CDR1 reads SGHAT; CDR2 reads FQNNGV. CDR3 size: 12 residues. CDR3 sequence (DNA): TGTGCCAGCAGGAGAGTCACCGGGGAGCTGTTTTTT. It encodes CASRRVTGELFF.

The V call is TRBV27, the J call TRBJ2-1, with TRBD2 matching 11 bases. The CDR3 totals 14 residues. Germline-derived CDR1 and CDR2 are MNHEY and SMNVEV (reference sequence). The junction had 12 bases not matched to a gene; V was cut back by 5 bases and J by 15 bases. DNA of the CDR3: TGTGCCAGCAGTCCCGATAGCGGGAGGGCCGGAGGGTTCTTC. Its translation is CASSPDSGRAGGFF.

This clone was recorded only once. The rearrangement links TRBV7-2 to TRBJ2-1; maybe TRBD2 (6 bases). CDR1 is SGHTA, CDR2 FQGNSA, per germline. CDR3 length equals 18 residues. Trimming left V 0 bases short and J 3 bases short, with 18 bases between. The CDR3 bases are TGTGCCAGCAGCTTAGCCCCTTGGGGGACTGGAATCTACAATGAGCAGTTCTTC. Its protein product is CASSLAPWGTGIYNEQFF.

This clone appeared a few times. Other DNA sequences in this specimen translate into the identical CDR3. The chain combines TRBV5-6 with TRBJ1-4, with no clear D. The CDR3 has 12 amino acids. The V and J ends lost 2 bases and 8 bases respectively, with 7 bases between them. Per the germline V gene, CDR1 is SGHDT and CDR2 is YYEEEE. The CDR3 nucleotides are TGTGCCAGCAGCTTTGGGAGGGAAAAACTGTTTTTT. This sequence encodes CASSFGREKLFF.

The chain couples TRBV28 to TRBJ2-3, with 11 bases matching TRBD2. This CDR3 is built from 16 residues. Germline CDR1 and CDR2: MDHEN and SYDVKM. The junction had 9 bases not matched to a gene; V was cut back by 6 bases and J by 4 bases. The CDR3 coding sequence is TGTGCCAGCAGGCCTACCACTAGCGGGAGCCCAGATACGCAGTATTTT. It translates to CASRPTTSGSPDTQYF.

The J gene is TRBJ1-4, the V gene TRBV10-3; D call uncertain. Germline CDR1 reads ENHRY; CDR2 reads SYGVKD. Trimming took 0 bases from V and 8 from J, leaving 13 bases between them. The CDR3 is made up of 15 amino acids. CDR3 bases: TGTGCCATCAGTGAGTCCGGCTATACGGGAGAAAAACTGTTTTTT. As protein: CAISESGYTGEKLFF.

The J gene is TRBJ2-7, the V gene TRBV29-1; TRBD1 matches 9 bases. The V segment lost 6 bases and the J segment 3 bases; nucleotides outside the gene matches: 3. The CDR3 is 12 amino acids. The germline CDR1 and CDR2 sequences are SQVTM and ANQGSEA. As DNA, the CDR3 is TGCAGCGTGGGACAGGGATACTACGAGCAGTACTTC. Protein sequence: CSVGQGYYEQYF.

This clone was seen only once. V and J are TRBV7-9 and TRBJ2-1; TRBD2 aligns across 14 bases. The CDR3 has 17 amino acids. V was clipped by 1 base and J by 3 bases; unmatched bases: 2. Germline V gene data show CDR1 as SEHNR and CDR2 as FQNEAQ (reference sequence). The CDR3 coding sequence is TGTGCCAGCAGCTTAGTTGGGACTAGCGGGAGCTACAATGAGCAGTTCTTC. Amino acids: CASSLVGTSGSYNEQFF.

The rearrangement links TRBV4-1 to TRBJ2-5; 7 nucleotides match TRBD2. The CDR3 has 14 residues. V dropped 1 base and J dropped 5; count of bases not matched to a gene: 4. Germline assignment: CDR1 MGHRA and CDR2 YSYEKL. The CDR3 DNA sequence: TGCGCCAGCAGCCAAGGGGGGGGTCGGGAGACCCAGTACTTC. Its protein is CASSQGGGRETQYF.

The genes are TRBV5-1 and TRBJ2-1; D is possibly TRBD2 (6 bases). Trimming removed 1 base from V and 6 bases from J, with 8 bases in between. In germline, CDR1 is SGHRS, CDR2 YFSETQ. The CDR3 totals 13 residues. CDR3 bases: TGCGCCAGCAGCTTGACTAGCCTCAATGAGCAGTTCTTC. Translation: CASSLTSLNEQFF.

This clone was counted once. The genes are TRBV4-2 and TRBJ1-2, with TRBD1 as a possible D gene (5 bases). CDR3 length equals 15 residues. Germline loops: CDR1 LGHNA, CDR2 YNFKEQ. V dropped 1 base and J dropped 2 bases, with 11 bases sitting between them. Written as DNA, the CDR3 is TGTGCCAGCAGCCAAGGGCCAGGGATAAACTATGGCTACACCTTC. The encoded protein is CASSQGPGINYGYTF.

The rearrangement joins TRBV19 to TRBJ1-2; D might be TRBD1 (5 bases). The CDR3 has 17 residues. Germline CDR1 LNHDA, CDR2 SQIVND (reference sequence). V lost 5 bases and J lost 2, with 21 bases in between. CDR3 sequence: CASSRLRIQAGNYGYTF. The CDR3 coding sequence is TGTGCCAGTAGTCGCCTCAGGATTCAGGCAGGGAACTATGGCTACACCTTC.

V gene TRBV4-3 combines with J gene TRBJ2-2, with D uncertain. The V end lost 0 bases, the J end lost 8 bases, and 10 bases lay between the germline ends. CDR1 is LGHNA and CDR2 is YSLEER in the germline V gene. The CDR3 runs to 14 residues. CDR3 sequence (DNA): TGCGCCAGCAGCCAAGAGATAGCCACAGGGGAGCTGTTTTTT. The encoded protein is CASSQEIATGELFF.

V usage is TRBV28 and J usage is TRBJ1-3; D is uncertain. Germline CDR1 is MDHEN and CDR2 is SYDVKM. Trimming pared 4 bases from V and 0 bases from J, leaving 13 bases between. The CDR3 is 16 amino acids. The CDR3 nucleotides read TGTGCCAGCAGTTCCCCTGAATTAGGCTCTGGAAACACCATATATTTT. This sequence encodes CASSSPELGSGNTIYF.

J is TRBJ1-2 and V is TRBV28; 8 nucleotides line up with TRBD1. The J segment lost 4 bases and the V segment lost 5 bases, leaving 6 bases of the junction unmatched. Germline CDR1 is MDHEN and CDR2 is SYDVKM. The CDR3 runs to 14 residues. In nucleotides, the CDR3 is TGTGCCAGCAGTGGGGGGGACAGGACCTATGGCTACACCTTC. Translating it yields CASSGGDRTYGYTF.